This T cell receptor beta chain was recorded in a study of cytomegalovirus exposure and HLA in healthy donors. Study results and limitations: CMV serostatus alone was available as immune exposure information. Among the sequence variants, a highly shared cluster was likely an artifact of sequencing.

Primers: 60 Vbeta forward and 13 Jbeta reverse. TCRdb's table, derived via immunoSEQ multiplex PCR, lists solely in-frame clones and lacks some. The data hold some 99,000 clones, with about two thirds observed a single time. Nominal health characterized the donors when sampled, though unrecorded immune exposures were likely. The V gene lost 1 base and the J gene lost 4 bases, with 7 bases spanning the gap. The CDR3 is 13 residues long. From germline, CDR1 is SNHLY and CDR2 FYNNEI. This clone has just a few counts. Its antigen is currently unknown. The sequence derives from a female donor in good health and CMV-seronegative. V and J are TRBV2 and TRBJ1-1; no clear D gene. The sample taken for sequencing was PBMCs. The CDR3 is CASSEVLATEAFF. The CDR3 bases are TGTGCCAGCAGTGAAGTTCTGGCCACTGAAGCTTTCTTT.